This T cell receptor (beta chain) was obtained from a study of cytomegalovirus exposure and HLA in healthy donors. Trimming shortened V by 0 bases and J by 0 bases, and 9 bases separated the two germline ends. Germline V lookup: CDR1 SGHRS, CDR2 YFSETQ. CDR3 length equals 15 residues. Study results and limitations: Presence/absence analyses took donor sequencing depth as roughly uniform. High specificity and sensitivity for cytomegalovirus status were reported for the classifier. TCR beta sequences reportedly predicted the HLA-A and HLA-B alleles of most subjects accurately.

There are a few counts of this clone. Its antigen is unidentified. The PCR was carried out with 60 Vbeta primers and 13 Jbeta primers. The table came from immunoSEQ multiplex PCR; TCRdb's copy has only in-frame clones and leaves some out. The data show approximately 130,000 clones, 75% seen once. The sequence was obtained from a man aged 25-40 years in good health and CMV-seronegative. Sequencing was carried out using PBMCs. The V gene is TRBV5-1, the J gene TRBJ1-1; possible D gene TRBD1, 6 bases. The CDR3 is CASSLGGGVNTEAFF. CDR3 nucleotide sequence: TGCGCCAGCAGCTTGGGAGGGGGGGTGAACACTGAAGCTTTCTTT.